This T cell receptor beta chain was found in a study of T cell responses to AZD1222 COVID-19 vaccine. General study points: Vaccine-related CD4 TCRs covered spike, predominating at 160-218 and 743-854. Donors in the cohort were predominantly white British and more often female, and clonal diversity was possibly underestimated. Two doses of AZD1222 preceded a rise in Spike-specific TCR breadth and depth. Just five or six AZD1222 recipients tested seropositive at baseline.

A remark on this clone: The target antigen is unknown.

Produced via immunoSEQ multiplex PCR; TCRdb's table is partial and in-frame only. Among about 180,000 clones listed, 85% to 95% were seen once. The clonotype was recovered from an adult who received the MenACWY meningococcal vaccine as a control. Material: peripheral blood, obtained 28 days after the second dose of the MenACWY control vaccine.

The DNA for the CDR3 is TGTGCCTGGAAGAGGAGTATTGCCGGGGGGGAGACCCAGTACTTC. Amino acid sequence: CAWKRSIAGGETQYF. This chain links TRBV30 with TRBJ2-5, with 7 positions matching TRBD2. CDR3 size: 15 residues. The junction had 13 bases not matched to a gene; V was cut back by 4 bases and J by 5 bases. CDR1 is GTSNPN and CDR2 is SVGIG in the germline V gene (reference sequence).